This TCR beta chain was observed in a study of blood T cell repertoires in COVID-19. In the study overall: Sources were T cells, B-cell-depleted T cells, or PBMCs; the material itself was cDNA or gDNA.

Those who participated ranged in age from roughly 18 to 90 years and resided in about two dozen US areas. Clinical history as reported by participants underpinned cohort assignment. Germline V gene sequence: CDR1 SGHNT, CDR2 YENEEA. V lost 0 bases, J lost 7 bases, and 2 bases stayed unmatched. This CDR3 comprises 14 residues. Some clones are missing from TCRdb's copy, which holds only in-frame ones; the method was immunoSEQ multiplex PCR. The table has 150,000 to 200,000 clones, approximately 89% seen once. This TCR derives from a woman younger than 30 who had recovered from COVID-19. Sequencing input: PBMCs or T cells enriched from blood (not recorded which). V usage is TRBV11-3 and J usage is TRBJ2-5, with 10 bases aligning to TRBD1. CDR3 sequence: CASSLDRTGGTQYF. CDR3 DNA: TGTGCCAGCAGCTTAGATCGGACAGGGGGGACCCAGTACTTC.